This T cell receptor (beta chain) was captured by sequencing in a study of cytomegalovirus exposure and HLA in healthy donors. Regarding the study as a whole: In a later analysis, DRB1 alleles had the most associated TCRs; HLA-C alleles the fewest. Later work associated fewer than 20,000 TCR beta sequences with HLA alleles at 0.05 false discovery rate.

Note on this clone: Its specificity is not known.

This CDR3 comprises 14 residues. Trimming shortened V by 4 bases and J by 1 base, and 11 bases separated the two germline ends. The V gene's germline CDR1 is SGHRS and CDR2 YFSETQ. The PCR ran on 60 Vbeta and 13 Jbeta primers. Clones were read by immunoSEQ multiplex PCR, and TCRdb kept only the in-frame ones, dropping some. The table has some 110,000 clones, roughly 80% seen once. This clonotype was obtained from a man aged 25-45 years in good health and CMV-seronegative. The sample comprised PBMCs. The V call is TRBV5-1, the J call TRBJ2-5; D is possibly TRBD1 (6 bases). CDR3 coding DNA: TGCGCCAGCAGCGCCACAGGGACCCAAGAGACCCAGTACTTC. Its protein product is CASSATGTQETQYF.